In its sample, the clone carrying this TCR beta chain was seen many times. The antigen remains undetermined. The length of the CDR3 is 13 residues. From germline, CDR1 is SGHTA and CDR2 FQGNSA. V lost 3 bases, J lost 1 base, and 7 bases lay in between. The sample originates from a study of neurological immune-mediated disorders. Study results and caveats: CDR3 amino acid sequences of expanded clones were not shared across subjects, a result suggesting private repertoires in all groups. Phylogenetic grouping assigned the repertoires of 18 of 34 multiple sclerosis patients to a single related-CDR3 cluster, representing a possible signature. HTLV-1-associated myelopathy ranked highest for TCR clonal expansion and multiple sclerosis lowest, beneath healthy controls.

TCRdb processed the 5' RACE reads anew with MiXCR; each CDR3 protein has one entry. This table has approximately 100,000 distinct CDR3 sequences, roughly 4% appearing once. Source material: PBMCs. The chain recombines TRBV7-2 with TRBJ2-7; the D is unclear. This TCR came from a young woman with multiple sclerosis. The CDR3 region has the DNA TGTGCCAGCAGCTTTTACTTGTCCTACGAGCAGTACTTC. The encoded protein is CASSFYLSYEQYF.